The present TCR beta chain was sequenced within a study of radiotherapy plus CTLA-4 blockade in lung cancer. Here immunoSEQ multiplex PCR was the method, and the copy in TCRdb shows in-frame clones only, minus some. The sample lists 83,000 or so clones; under 85% were seen once. The CDR3 runs 16 residues. The germline V gene encodes CDR1 MNHNS and CDR2 SASEGT. The V gene lost 0 bases and the J gene lost 4 bases, with 16 bases spanning the gap. J is TRBJ2-7 and V is TRBV6-1, with no clear D. The receptor's source is a human donor with non-small cell lung cancer who had stable disease on radiotherapy plus ipilimumab. The sequences come from peripheral blood, collected from a patient treated with radiotherapy plus ipilimumab. Here the CDR3 reads CASSEAAASHTYEQYF. CDR3 nucleotide sequence: TGTGCCAGCAGTGAAGCGGCGGCTTCCCATACGTACGAGCAGTACTTC.